This T cell receptor beta chain appears in the sequencing data of a study of human T cells and chemical hapten exposure. Time point denoted: patch test 1, 2 weeks after DPC sensitization. Treatment in this sample: therapeutic diphenylcyclopropenone sensitization with weekly scalp DPC. TCRdb reprocessed the RACE reads via MiXCR and lists one record per CDR3 protein. The sample has tens of thousands of distinct CDR3 sequences; about 11% are singletons. This clonotype was counted many times. With V trimmed by 1 base and J by 7 bases, 8 bases remained unmatched. The germline CDR1 and CDR2 sequences are DFQATT and SNEGSKA (reference sequence). This CDR3 region has 14 residues.

This chain links TRBV20-1 with TRBJ1-1, with 8 bases aligning to TRBD1. The receptor comes from a man aged 35-49 years with alopecia areata. Some clones in this sample may be carry-over from other donors' samples. Sequencing used whole blood, obtained in connection with sensitization to the hapten diphenylcyclopropenone (DPC). The CDR3 spells CSARVPTGANEAFF. The CDR3 DNA is TGCAGTGCTAGAGTACCGACAGGGGCTAATGAAGCTTTCTTT.